This TCR beta chain was captured by sequencing in a study of blood T cell repertoires in COVID-19. Study-level background: The recovered donors of Cohort 3 showed two negative PCRs, clearance, or symptom resolution. Both acute and convalescent COVID-19 samples were obtained from the United States, Italy and Spain.

The protocol was immunoSEQ multiplex PCR, while the TCRdb copy is restricted to in-frame clones and leaves out a portion. This table has under 300,000 clones, 88% appearing once. Cohort assignment relied on participant-reported clinical history. The junction had 3 bases not matched to a gene; V was cut back by 2 bases and J by 8 bases. Germline-derived CDR1 and CDR2 are SNHLY and FYNNEI. CDR3 size: 13 residues. The chain has TRBV2 and TRBJ2-1; 7 positions agree with TRBD2. The clonotype comes from a woman aged 55-75 years in a cohort exposed to, infected with or recovered from COVID-19 (not recorded which). Sequenced: PBMCs or T cells enriched from blood (not recorded which). The CDR3 DNA reads as TGTGCCAGCAGTGAAAGCGGGGCCGATGAGCAGTTCTTC. It translates to CASSESGADEQFF.